This TCR beta chain was recovered during a study of OX40 agonist ivuxolimab in advanced cancers. Study summary: Two cutaneous melanoma patients and one hepatocellular carcinoma patient, three in all, had partial responses. Points from the study as a whole: Partial responders dosed at 0.1-3.0 mg/kg displayed clonal expansion ranking among the lowest. The average count of expanded clones was higher among CD8+ T cells than among CD4+.

Deletions cut 4 bases from V and 0 bases from J, with 10 bases between. This CDR3 comprises 15 residues. In germline, CDR1 is MNHNY, CDR2 SVGAGI (reference sequence). Of note for this clone: Its antigen is as yet unknown.

Profiled with immunoSEQ multiplex PCR; TCRdb holds only in-frame clones, not every one. Of about 52,000 clones in the sample, approximately 87% were seen once. The source material was CD4+ or CD8+ T cells sorted from blood, sampled in a trial of the OX40 agonist ivuxolimab. This TCR derives from an adult with an advanced solid tumor such as melanoma, head and neck, liver or kidney cancer. This chain connects TRBV6-6 to TRBJ1-3; tentative D call: TRBD1 (5 bases). CDR3: CASSSTANSGNTIYF. DNA for the CDR3: TGTGCCAGCAGTTCGACAGCCAACTCTGGAAACACCATATATTTT.